These T cell receptor beta chains were read from a single sample in a study of blood T cells in healthy people across ages. TCRdb reanalysed the 5' RACE reads using MiXCR and keeps one entry per CDR3 protein. In the table there are about 780,000 distinct CDR3 sequences, roughly 60% of which are singletons. Sequencing was performed on blood. The origin of the receptors is a man aged 25 to 40 in good health. The conserved cysteine and the conserved F or W are not part of the CDR3 here. Size is stated for part of the rows, as once, few or many counts, or as a class when the clone is expanded.

TRBV29-1	TRBJ2-1	.	SVEGATGGREEQF
TRBV6-6	TRBJ2-4	.	ASRLPSVNIQY
TRBV7-8	TRBJ2-1	.	ASSLRDTTYEQF
TRBV20-1	TRBJ2-5	.	SAHRPGQPQETQY
TRBV29-1	TRBJ2-7	.	SAVLAPGQGSYEQN
TRBV7-9	TRBJ2-3	few	ASSPGVTSSTDTQY
TRBV11-1	TRBJ2-1	.	ASTNRDYYNEQF
TRBV4-1	TRBJ2-7	.	ASSQAPGSPYEQY
TRBV29-1	TRBJ1-6	once	SVGEAYNSPLH
TRBV7-2	TRBJ1-2	few	ASSLGLGGRQGYT
TRBV5-1	.	.	ASSPSGGSDNEQY
TRBV7-9	TRBJ1-2	.	ASSLVQGNYGYT
TRBV4-2	TRBJ1-2	.	ASSQERRGGDGYT
TRBV12-3/TRBV12-4	TRBJ2-5	.	ASSSRGEGQETQY
TRBV20-1	.	.	SGTDGGTRDFRETQY
TRBV7-9	TRBJ2-7	.	ASSLREGSHEQY
TRBV7-3	TRBJ2-7	.	ASSPSVTVSSYEQY
TRBV28	TRBJ1-5	.	ASRHGGNQPQH
TRBV6-5	TRBJ2-2	few	ASSYSGLAMNTGELF
TRBV27	TRBJ1-1	few	ASSLIANTEAF
TRBV4-3	TRBJ2-1	.	ASSHKQLAGSWNEQF
TRBV5-1	TRBJ2-1	.	ASSREGTPLGNEQF
TRBV12-3/TRBV12-4	TRBJ1-4	.	ASSLEGQEGRSEKLF
TRBV5-1	.	.	ASSPMIRGGRYEQY
TRBV28	TRBJ2-4	.	VSSGGRREQY
TRBV29-1	TRBJ1-2	.	SVRDLYGYT
TRBV6-2/TRBV6-3	TRBJ2-7	many	ASSYSSYEQY
TRBV2	TRBJ2-6	.	ARRKGSGASVLT
TRBV18	TRBJ2-2	once	ASSPRDRVGNTGELF
TRBV10-3	TRBJ2-5	few	AISEKSSGQVGETQY
TRBV9	.	.	ASSVKVLSNSHEQY
TRBV29-1	TRBJ1-1	.	SVVGGRKTEAF
TRBV7-2	TRBJ2-3	.	ASSYPAGTATDTQY
TRBV11-2	TRBJ2-3	.	ASSLGAFGSTDTQY
TRBV2	TRBJ1-2	.	ASSERSAGYT
TRBV21-1	TRBJ2-1	.	ASSPVGDRGNNEQF
TRBV18	TRBJ2-5	.	ASSPLYLDEQY
TRBV7-2	.	once	ASSFGRGWEQY
TRBV20-1	TRBJ2-1	.	SARDPGGSDYNEQF
TRBV7-9	TRBJ2-5	.	ASSYIAGGQETQY
TRBV12-3/TRBV12-4	TRBJ2-2	.	ASSWGGGGNTGELF
TRBV6-6	TRBJ2-3	.	ASSYLGGSGGTDTQY
TRBV3-1	TRBJ1-2	.	ASSLSTGGRNYGYT
TRBV7-8	TRBJ2-1	.	ASSLDSGGGREQF
TRBV28	TRBJ2-7	.	ASRAGPGAYEQY
TRBV6-5	TRBJ2-1	.	ASSLQAGARYNEQF
TRBV27	TRBJ1-6	.	ASSLSVDSPLH
TRBV29-1	TRBJ2-1	.	SVWRRVPGGSYNEQF
TRBV20-1	TRBJ2-1	.	SVSGTGGYNEQF
TRBV27	TRBJ1-6	.	ASSSTGVNSPLH
TRBV12-3/TRBV12-4	TRBJ1-1	.	ASSLDRGASEAF
TRBV27	TRBJ2-5	few	ASGRQGAQETQY
TRBV29-1	TRBJ2-5	.	SADRAGAYNEQY
TRBV7-9	TRBJ2-7	.	AGGGPTYEQY
TRBV4-3	TRBJ2-1	.	ASSSGTGWKRHEQF
TRBV7-9	TRBJ2-3	.	ASSTRGVTSSTDTQY
TRBV4-3	TRBJ2-5	.	ASSPGQGIQQETQY